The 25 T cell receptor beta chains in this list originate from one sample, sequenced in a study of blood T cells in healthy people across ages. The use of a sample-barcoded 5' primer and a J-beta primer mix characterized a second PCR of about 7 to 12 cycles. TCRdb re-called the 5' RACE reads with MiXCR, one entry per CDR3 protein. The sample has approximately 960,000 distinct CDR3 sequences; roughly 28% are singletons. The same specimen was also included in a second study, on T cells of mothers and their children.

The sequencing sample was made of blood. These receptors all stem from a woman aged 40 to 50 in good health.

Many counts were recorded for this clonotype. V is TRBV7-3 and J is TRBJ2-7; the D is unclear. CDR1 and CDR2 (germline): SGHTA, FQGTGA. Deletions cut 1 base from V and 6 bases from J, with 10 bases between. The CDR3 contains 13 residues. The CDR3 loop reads CASSLKDGFEQYF. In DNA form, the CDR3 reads TGTGCCAGCAGCTTAAAGGACGGGTTCGAGCAGTACTTC.

This CDR3 reads CSVENQNTQYF. CDR3 bases: TGCAGCGTTGAAAACCAAAATACGCAGTATTTT. The rearrangement links TRBV29-1 to TRBJ2-3; D gene unclear. With 2 bases removed from V and 7 bases from J, the gap between germline ends came to 7 bases. CDR3 size: 11 residues. CDR1 SQVTM and CDR2 ANQGSEA come from the germline V gene.

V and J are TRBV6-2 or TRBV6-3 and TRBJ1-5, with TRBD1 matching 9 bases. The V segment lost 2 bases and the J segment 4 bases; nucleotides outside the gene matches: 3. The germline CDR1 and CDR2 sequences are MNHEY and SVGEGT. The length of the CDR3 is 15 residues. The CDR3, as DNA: TGTGCCAGCAGTTACACCGACAGGGGGAATCAGCCCCAGCATTTT. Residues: CASSYTDRGNQPQHF.

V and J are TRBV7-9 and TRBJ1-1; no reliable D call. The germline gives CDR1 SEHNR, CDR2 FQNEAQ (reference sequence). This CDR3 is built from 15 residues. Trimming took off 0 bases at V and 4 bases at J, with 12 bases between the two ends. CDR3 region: CASSLARALSTEAFF. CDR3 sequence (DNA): TGTGCCAGCAGCTTAGCTCGGGCGTTGAGCACTGAAGCTTTCTTT.

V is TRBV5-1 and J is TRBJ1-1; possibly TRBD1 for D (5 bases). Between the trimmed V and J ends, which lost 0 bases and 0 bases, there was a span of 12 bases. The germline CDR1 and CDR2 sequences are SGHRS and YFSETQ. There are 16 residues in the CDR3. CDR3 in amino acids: CASSLEGTAMNTEAFF. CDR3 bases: TGCGCCAGCAGCTTGGAGGGGACGGCGATGAACACTGAAGCTTTCTTT.

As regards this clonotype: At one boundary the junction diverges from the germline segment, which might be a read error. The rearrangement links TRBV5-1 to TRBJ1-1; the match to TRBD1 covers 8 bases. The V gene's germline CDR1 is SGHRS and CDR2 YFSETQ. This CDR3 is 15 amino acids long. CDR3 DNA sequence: TGCGCCGGCAGCTTGGGGGCAGGGGGCGGGACTGAAGCTTTCTTT. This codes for CAGSLGAGGGTEAFF.

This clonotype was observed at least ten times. The CDR3 here is CASSLEGRIYNEQFF. CDR3 in DNA: TGCGCCAGCAGCTTGGAAGGGAGGATCTACAATGAGCAGTTCTTC. The chain links TRBV5-1 to TRBJ2-1; tentatively, D is TRBD2 (6 bases). The germline V gene encodes CDR1 SGHRS and CDR2 YFSETQ. With 0 bases removed from V and 3 bases from J, the gap between germline ends came to 10 bases. The CDR3 totals 15 residues.

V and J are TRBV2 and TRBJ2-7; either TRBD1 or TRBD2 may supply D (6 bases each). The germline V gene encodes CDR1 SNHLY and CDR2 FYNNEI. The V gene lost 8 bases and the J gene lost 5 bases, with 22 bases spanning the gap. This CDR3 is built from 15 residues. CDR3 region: CASLPRLDRCHEQYF. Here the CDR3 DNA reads TGTGCCAGCCTCCCTAGACTAGACAGGTGCCACGAGCAGTACTTC.

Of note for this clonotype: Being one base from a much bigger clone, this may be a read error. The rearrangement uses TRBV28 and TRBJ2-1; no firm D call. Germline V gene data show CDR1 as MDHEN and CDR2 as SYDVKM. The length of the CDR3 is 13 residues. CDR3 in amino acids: CASSLRHYNGQFF. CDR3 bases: TGTGCCAGCAGTTTGCGACACTACAATGGGCAGTTCTTC.

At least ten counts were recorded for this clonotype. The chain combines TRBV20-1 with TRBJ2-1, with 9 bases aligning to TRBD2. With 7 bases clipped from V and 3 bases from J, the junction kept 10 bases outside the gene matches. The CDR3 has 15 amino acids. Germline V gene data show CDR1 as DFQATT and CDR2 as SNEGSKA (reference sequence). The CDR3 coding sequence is TGCAGTGTGGTGCGCGGGGGGGCCTACTACAATGAGCAGTTCTTC. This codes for CSVVRGGAYYNEQFF.

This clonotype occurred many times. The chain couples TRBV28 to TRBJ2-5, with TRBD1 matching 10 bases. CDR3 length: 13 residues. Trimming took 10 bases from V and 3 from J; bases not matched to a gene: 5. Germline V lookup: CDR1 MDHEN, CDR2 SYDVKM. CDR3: CAIGTGVKETQYF. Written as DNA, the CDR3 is TGTGCCATCGGGACAGGGGTAAAAGAGACCCAGTACTTC.

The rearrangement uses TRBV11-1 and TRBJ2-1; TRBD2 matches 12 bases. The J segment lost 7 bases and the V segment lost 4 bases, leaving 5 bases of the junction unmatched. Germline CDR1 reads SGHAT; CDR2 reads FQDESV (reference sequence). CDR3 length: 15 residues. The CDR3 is CASSSQTSGGNEQFF. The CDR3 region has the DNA TGTGCCAGCAGCTCACAGACTAGCGGGGGTAATGAGCAGTTCTTC.

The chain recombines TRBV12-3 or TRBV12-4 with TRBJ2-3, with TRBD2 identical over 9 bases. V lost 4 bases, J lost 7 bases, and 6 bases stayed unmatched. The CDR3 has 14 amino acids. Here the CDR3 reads CASSSGTSKNTQYF. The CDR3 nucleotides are TGTGCCAGCAGTTCCGGGACTAGCAAAAATACGCAGTATTTT.

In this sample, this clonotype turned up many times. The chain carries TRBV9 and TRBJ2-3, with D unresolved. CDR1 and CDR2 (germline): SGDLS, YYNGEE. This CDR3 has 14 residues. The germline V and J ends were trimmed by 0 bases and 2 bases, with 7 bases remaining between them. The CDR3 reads CASSVVDLTDTQYF. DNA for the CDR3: TGTGCCAGCAGCGTAGTGGATCTCACAGATACGCAGTATTTT.

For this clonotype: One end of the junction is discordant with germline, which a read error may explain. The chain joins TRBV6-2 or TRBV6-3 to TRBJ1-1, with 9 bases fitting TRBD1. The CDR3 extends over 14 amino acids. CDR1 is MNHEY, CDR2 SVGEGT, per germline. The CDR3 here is CASSRDRVAAEAFF. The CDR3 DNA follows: TGTGCTAGCAGTCGGGACAGGGTGGCCGCTGAAGCTTTCTTT.

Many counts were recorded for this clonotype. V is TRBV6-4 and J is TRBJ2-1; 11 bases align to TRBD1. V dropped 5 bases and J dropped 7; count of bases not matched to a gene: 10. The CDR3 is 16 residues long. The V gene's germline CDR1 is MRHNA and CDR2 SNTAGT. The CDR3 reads CASSPTGQGAWNEQFF. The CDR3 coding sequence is TGTGCCAGCAGTCCCACAGGACAGGGGGCCTGGAATGAGCAGTTCTTC.

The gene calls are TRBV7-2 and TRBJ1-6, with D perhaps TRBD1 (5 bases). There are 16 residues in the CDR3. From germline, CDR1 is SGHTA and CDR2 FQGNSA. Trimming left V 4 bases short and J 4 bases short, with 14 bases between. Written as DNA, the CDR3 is TGTGCCAGCAGCTCCGATCAGGGCGCTTATAATTCACCCCTCCACTTT. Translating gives CASSSDQGAYNSPLHF.

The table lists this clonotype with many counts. Here the CDR3 DNA reads TGTGCCAGCAGCGTGGGAACGGGGGAGACCCAGTACTTC. Its protein is CASSVGTGETQYF. The chain joins TRBV9 to TRBJ2-5; tentative D call: TRBD2 (5 bases). V lost 2 bases, J lost 5 bases, and 10 bases lay in between. CDR1 is SGDLS and CDR2 is YYNGEE in the germline V gene. The CDR3 is made up of 13 amino acids.

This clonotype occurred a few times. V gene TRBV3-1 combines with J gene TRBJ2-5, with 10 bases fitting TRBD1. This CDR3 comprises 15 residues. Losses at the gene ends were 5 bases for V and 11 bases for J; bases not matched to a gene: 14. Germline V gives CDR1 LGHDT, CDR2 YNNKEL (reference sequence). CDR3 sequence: CASSNRDRGIGEQYF. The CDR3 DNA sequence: TGTGCCAGCAGCAACCGGGACAGGGGAATCGGGGAGCAGTACTTC.

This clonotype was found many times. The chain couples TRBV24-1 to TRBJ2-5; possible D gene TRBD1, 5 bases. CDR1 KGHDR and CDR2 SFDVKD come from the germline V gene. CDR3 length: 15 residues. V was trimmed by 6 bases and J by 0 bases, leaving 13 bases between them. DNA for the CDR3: TGTGCCACCAGTTCCGCGACAGATTACCAAGAGACCCAGTACTTC. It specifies CATSSATDYQETQYF.

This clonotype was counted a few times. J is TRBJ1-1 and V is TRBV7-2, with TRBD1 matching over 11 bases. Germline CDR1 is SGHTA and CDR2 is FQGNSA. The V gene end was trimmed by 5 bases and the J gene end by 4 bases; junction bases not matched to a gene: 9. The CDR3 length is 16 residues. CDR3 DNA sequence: TGTGCCAGCAGCCCTCGAGGACAGGGGGCGGGCACTGAAGCTTTCTTT. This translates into CASSPRGQGAGTEAFF.

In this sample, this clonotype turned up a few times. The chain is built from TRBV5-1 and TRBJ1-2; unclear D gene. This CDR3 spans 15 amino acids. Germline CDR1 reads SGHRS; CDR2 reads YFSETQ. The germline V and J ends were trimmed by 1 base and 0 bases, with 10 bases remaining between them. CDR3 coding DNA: TGCGCCAGCAGCTTGACACTAGCCCCTAACTATGGCTACACCTTC. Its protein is CASSLTLAPNYGYTF.

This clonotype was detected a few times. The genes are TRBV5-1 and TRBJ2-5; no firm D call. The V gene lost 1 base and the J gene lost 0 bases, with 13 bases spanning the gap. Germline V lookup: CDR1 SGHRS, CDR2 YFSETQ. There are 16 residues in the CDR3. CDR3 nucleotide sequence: TGCGCCAGCAGCTTGTATGATCGGTGGTACCAAGAGACCCAGTACTTC. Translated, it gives CASSLYDRWYQETQYF. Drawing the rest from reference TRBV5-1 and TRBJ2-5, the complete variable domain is KAGVTQTPRYLIKTRGQQVTLSCSPISGHRSVSWYQQTPGQGLQFLFEYFSETQRNKGNFPGRFSGRQFSNSRSEMNVSTLELGDSALYLCASSLYDRWYQETQYFGPGTRLLVL.

The CDR3: CSAITRNTGELFF. CDR3 nucleotides: TGCAGCGCCATTACAAGGAACACCGGGGAGCTGTTTTTT. The chain has TRBV29-1 and TRBJ2-2, with D hard to call. This CDR3 is 13 amino acids long. V dropped 7 bases and J dropped 1 base, with 10 bases sitting between them. The germline V gene has CDR1 SQVTM and CDR2 ANQGSEA.

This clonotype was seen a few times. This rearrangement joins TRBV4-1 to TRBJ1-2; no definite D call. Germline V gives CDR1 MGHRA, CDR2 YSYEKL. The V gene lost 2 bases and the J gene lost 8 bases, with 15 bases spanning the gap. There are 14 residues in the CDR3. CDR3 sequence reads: CASSQPFGVMGYTF. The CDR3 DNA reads TGCGCCAGCAGCCAACCCTTCGGGGTCATGGGCTACACCTTC.